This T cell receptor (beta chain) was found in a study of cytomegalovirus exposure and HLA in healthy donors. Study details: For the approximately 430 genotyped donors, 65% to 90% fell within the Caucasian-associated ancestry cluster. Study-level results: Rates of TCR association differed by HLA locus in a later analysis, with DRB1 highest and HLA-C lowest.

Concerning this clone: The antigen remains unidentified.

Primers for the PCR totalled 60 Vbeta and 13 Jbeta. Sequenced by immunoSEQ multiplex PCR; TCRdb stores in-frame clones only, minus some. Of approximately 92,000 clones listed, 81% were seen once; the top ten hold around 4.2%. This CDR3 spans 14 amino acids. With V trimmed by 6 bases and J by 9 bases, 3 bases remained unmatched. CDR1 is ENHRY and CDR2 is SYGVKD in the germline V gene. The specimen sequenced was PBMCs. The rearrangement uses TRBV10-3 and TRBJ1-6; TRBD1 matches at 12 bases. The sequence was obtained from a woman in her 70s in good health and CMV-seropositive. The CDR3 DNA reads TGTGCCATCAGAGGGACAGGGGGCGTTTCACCCCTCCACTTT. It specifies CAIRGTGGVSPLHF.